This record concerns one T cell receptor beta chain sequence. This entry comes from a study of blood T cells in healthy people across ages. CDR1 and CDR2 (germline): SGHRS, YFSETQ. The CDR3 length is 15 residues. V shed 4 bases and J shed 0 bases, with 13 bases lying between them. A second PCR, run for about 7 to 11 cycles, used a sample-barcoded 5' primer plus a J-beta primer mix. TCRdb redid the calling of the 5' RACE reads with MiXCR, one entry per CDR3 protein. This table holds hundreds of thousands of distinct CDR3 sequences, roughly 25% found once. The same data also contributed to another study, on T cells of mothers and their children. That study reports: Extracted RNA, in its entirety, went into cDNA synthesis at about 1.5 ug per 15 ul.

This chain uses TRBV5-1 with TRBJ1-1, with D possibly TRBD1 on 5 matching bases. The sequenced sample was blood. The receptor was derived from a boy aged 5-17 years in good health. CDR3 nucleotides: TGCGCCAGCAGCGGGACGACAGCGATGAACACTGAAGCTTTCTTT. It translates to CASSGTTAMNTEAFF.